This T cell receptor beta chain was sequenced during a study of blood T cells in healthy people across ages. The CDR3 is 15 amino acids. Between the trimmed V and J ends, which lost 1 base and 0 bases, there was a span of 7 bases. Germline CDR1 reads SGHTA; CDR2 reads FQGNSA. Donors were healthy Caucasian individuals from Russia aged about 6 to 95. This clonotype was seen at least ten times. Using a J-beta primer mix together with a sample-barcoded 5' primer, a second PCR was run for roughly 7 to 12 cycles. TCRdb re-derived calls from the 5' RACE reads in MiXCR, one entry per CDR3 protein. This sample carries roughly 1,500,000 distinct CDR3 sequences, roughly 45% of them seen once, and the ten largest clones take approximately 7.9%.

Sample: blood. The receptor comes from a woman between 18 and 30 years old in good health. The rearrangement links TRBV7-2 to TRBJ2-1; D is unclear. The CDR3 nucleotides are TGTGCCAGCAGCTTAGGAGCTTTCTCCTACAATGAGCAGTTCTTC. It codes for CASSLGAFSYNEQFF.